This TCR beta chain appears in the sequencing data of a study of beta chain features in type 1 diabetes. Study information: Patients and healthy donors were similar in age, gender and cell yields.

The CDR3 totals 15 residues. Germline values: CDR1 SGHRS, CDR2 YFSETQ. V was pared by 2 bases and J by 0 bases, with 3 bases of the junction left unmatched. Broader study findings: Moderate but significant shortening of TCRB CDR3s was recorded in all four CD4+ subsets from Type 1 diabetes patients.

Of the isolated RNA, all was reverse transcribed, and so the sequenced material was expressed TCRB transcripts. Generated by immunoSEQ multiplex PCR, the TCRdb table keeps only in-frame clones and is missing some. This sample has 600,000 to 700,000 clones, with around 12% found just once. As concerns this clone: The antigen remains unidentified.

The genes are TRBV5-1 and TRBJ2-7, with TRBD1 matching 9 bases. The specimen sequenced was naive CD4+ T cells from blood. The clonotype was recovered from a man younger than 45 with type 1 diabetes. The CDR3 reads CASSFWTGDSYEQYF. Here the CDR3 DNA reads TGCGCCAGCAGCTTTTGGACAGGGGACTCCTACGAGCAGTACTTC.